Detailed here is one TCR beta chain. CDR3 length: 17 residues. CDR1 SNHLY and CDR2 FYNNEI come from the germline V gene. V lost 2 bases to trimming and J lost 6 bases, with 17 bases between them. This entry belongs to a study of control samples from healthy donors and cancer patients. Assay: immunoSEQ multiplex PCR; the TCRdb copy retains only in-frame clones and omits some. The data hold tens of thousands of clones, with 70% to 90% observed a single time. J is TRBJ1-6 and V is TRBV2; D unresolved. Sequencing input: blood. This sequence originates from a man aged 50 or older in good health. The CDR3 DNA is TGTGCCAGCAGTGAACTCTCCGGGCGGGGTTTTAATTCACCCCTCCACTTT. Encoded protein: CASSELSGRGFNSPLHF. The entire variable domain, with the rest obtained from reference TRBV2 and TRBJ1-6, is as follows: EPEVTQTPSHQVTQMGQEVILRCVPISNHLYFYWYRQILGQKVEFLVSFYNNEISEKSEIFDDQFSVERPDGSNFTLKIRSTKLEDSAMYFCASSELSGRGFNSPLHFGNGTRLTVT.